What follows are 27 T cell receptor beta chains derived from one specimen sequenced in a study of CD8 T cells in ankylosing spondylitis. TCRdb analysed the 5' RACE reads with MiXCR anew, one entry per CDR3 protein. Counted here are nearly 350,000 distinct CDR3 sequences, roughly 14% occurring once; the ten biggest clones make up about 1.1%. Sample: blood, either unsorted or a sorted T cell fraction (not recorded which). All receptors come from a male donor with ankylosing spondylitis or in good health (not recorded which).

V usage is TRBV10-3 and J usage is TRBJ2-1, with TRBD2 matching over 13 bases. V was clipped by 0 bases and J by 5 bases; unmatched bases: 1. CDR1 is ENHRY, CDR2 SYGVKD, per germline. The CDR3 sequence is 16 residues long. Here the CDR3 reads CAISESGTSGNNEQFF. Here the CDR3 DNA reads TGTGCCATCAGTGAGTCAGGGACTAGCGGGAACAATGAGCAGTTCTTC.

In its sample, this clonotype was seen many times. The chain has TRBV5-6 and TRBJ1-5, with a tentative D call TRBD1 (6 bases). Germline V gene lookup returns CDR1 SGHDT and CDR2 YYEEEE. Deletions cut 5 bases from V and 4 bases from J, with 10 bases between. This CDR3 is 13 amino acids long. The CDR3 nucleotides are TGTGCCAGCAGTTCGCAGGGGAATCAGCCCCAGCATTTT. This encodes CASSSQGNQPQHF. Variable domain in full (rest from reference TRBV5-6 and TRBJ1-5): DAGVTQSPTHLIKTRGQQVTLRCSPKSGHDTVSWYQQALGQGPQFIFQYYEEEERQRGNFPDRFSGHQFPNYSSELNVNALLLGDSALYLCASSSQGNQPQHFGDGTRLSIL.

This clonotype has a handful of counts. The V call is TRBV20-1, the J call TRBJ2-2, with D possibly being TRBD1 or TRBD2 (7 bases each). V lost 0 bases and J 6 bases, leaving 17 bases between the germline ends. This CDR3 has 16 amino acids. Per the germline V gene, CDR1 is DFQATT and CDR2 is SNEGSKA (reference sequence). Written as DNA, the CDR3 is TGCAGTGCTAGAGACCCCAGGGGGGGGCCGGCCGGGGAGCTGTTTTTT. Protein sequence: CSARDPRGGPAGELFF.

V is TRBV20-1 and J is TRBJ2-3; 13 positions agree with TRBD2. J lost 4 bases, V lost 6 bases, and 4 bases had no gene match. Germline CDR1 is DFQATT and CDR2 is SNEGSKA (reference sequence). The CDR3 totals 14 residues. In DNA form, the CDR3 reads TGCAGTGCAACTAGCGGGAGGGCCCCAGATACGCAGTATTTT. Amino acid sequence: CSATSGRAPDTQYF.

The rearrangement links TRBV12-3 or TRBV12-4 to TRBJ2-2; 9 nucleotides align to TRBD2. The CDR3 sequence is 16 residues long. V lost 7 bases and J lost 7; bases outside the gene matches: 13. DNA of the CDR3: TGTGCCAGCATCTCCGGGGGACTAGCAAGGATCGGGGAGCTGTTTTTT. This codes for CASISGGLARIGELFF.

The chain links TRBV20-1 to TRBJ1-5; no definite D call. The length of the CDR3 is 13 residues. Per germline, CDR1 DFQATT and CDR2 SNEGSKA (reference sequence). The germline V and J ends were trimmed by 4 bases and 4 bases, with 11 bases remaining between them. CDR3 protein: CSATLGGNQPQHF. The CDR3 coding sequence is TGCAGTGCTACCTTGGGAGGGAATCAGCCCCAGCATTTT.

This clonotype was counted between two and nine times. The chain carries TRBV6-5 and TRBJ2-7; D is tentatively TRBD1 or TRBD2 (5 bases each). The CDR3 spans 15 residues. Germline V gene sequence: CDR1 MNHEY, CDR2 SVGAGI. V shed 2 bases and J shed 2 bases, with 13 bases lying between them. CDR3 amino acids: CASSYHSGATYEQYF. In nucleotides, the CDR3 is TGTGCCAGCAGTTACCACTCCGGGGCTACCTACGAGCAGTACTTC.

V gene TRBV5-6 combines with J gene TRBJ2-5; perhaps D is TRBD1 or TRBD2 (5 bases each). Trimming removed 2 bases from V and 5 bases from J, with 13 bases in between. CDR1 is SGHDT, CDR2 YYEEEE, per germline. This CDR3 has 14 amino acids. Here the CDR3 DNA reads TGTGCCAGCAGCTTTGGTGGGGGTTGGGAGACCCAGTACTTC. It specifies CASSFGGGWETQYF.

The sample holds many counts of this clonotype. The chain links TRBV29-1 to TRBJ2-2; tentative D call: TRBD2 (7 bases). Trimming shortened V by 3 bases and J by 3 bases, and 8 bases separated the two germline ends. Germline loops: CDR1 SQVTM, CDR2 ANQGSEA. The CDR3 length is 13 residues. DNA of the CDR3: TGCAGCGTTGACGGGGGGCACACCGGGGAGCTGTTTTTT. Protein product: CSVDGGHTGELFF.

This clonotype has a count of ten or more. The chain combines TRBV24-1 with TRBJ2-2, with D possibly matching TRBD1 (6 bases). Germline V CDR1 and CDR2: KGHDR, SFDVKD. Trimming took off 4 bases at V and 7 bases at J, with 12 bases between the two ends. The CDR3 contains 14 residues. DNA for the CDR3: TGTGCCACCAGTGAAACAGGGATGGTCGGGGAGCTGTTTTTT. Its protein product is CATSETGMVGELFF.

The chain uses TRBV4-2 and TRBJ2-3; perhaps D is TRBD1 or TRBD2 (5 bases each). Germline CDR1 is LGHNA and CDR2 is YNFKEQ. The V gene lost 0 bases and the J gene lost 3 bases, with 19 bases spanning the gap. The CDR3 totals 18 residues. As DNA, the CDR3 is TGTGCCAGCAGCCAAGATAATGTCGGGACGGAGGAGACAGATACGCAGTATTTT. It encodes CASSQDNVGTEETDTQYF.

This sequence joins TRBV12-3 or TRBV12-4 and TRBJ1-6; D ambiguous. Trimming removed 2 bases at V and 13 bases at J, with 21 bases between. The CDR3 loop spans 16 amino acids. This CDR3 reads CASSLSSGLGLYPLHF. In DNA form, the CDR3 reads TGTGCCAGCAGTTTATCATCGGGGTTGGGCCTGTATCCCCTCCACTTT.

This sequence joins TRBV29-1 and TRBJ2-3; possible D gene TRBD1, 5 bases. Germline CDR1 is SQVTM and CDR2 is ANQGSEA. Trimming took off 8 bases at V and 4 bases at J, with 13 bases between the two ends. This CDR3 contains 12 residues. CDR3 sequence reads: CSTGLGADTQYF. Here the CDR3 DNA reads TGCAGCACGGGCCTAGGGGCAGATACGCAGTATTTT.

This chain uses TRBV5-1 with TRBJ2-3, with 8 bases lining up with TRBD2. This CDR3 spans 14 amino acids. Trimming took 2 bases from V and 6 from J; bases not matched to a gene: 5. CDR1 SGHRS and CDR2 YFSETQ come from the germline V gene. CDR3 DNA: TGCGCCAGCAGCTTAGCGGGAGAGGTGGATACGCAGTATTTT. This gives the protein CASSLAGEVDTQYF. The full variable domain, in which reference TRBV5-1 and TRBJ2-3 provide the parts outside the CDR3, is KAGVTQTPRYLIKTRGQQVTLSCSPISGHRSVSWYQQTPGQGLQFLFEYFSETQRNKGNFPGRFSGRQFSNSRSEMNVSTLELGDSALYLCASSLAGEVDTQYFGPGTRLTVL.

V and J are TRBV20-1 and TRBJ1-2; D is possibly TRBD1 (6 bases). Germline V gene data show CDR1 as DFQATT and CDR2 as SNEGSKA (reference sequence). V gave up 5 bases and J gave up 8 bases, with 18 bases separating them. The CDR3 runs to 13 residues. CDR3: CSARDITKGGYTF. CDR3 DNA sequence: TGCAGTGCTCGGGACATCACCAAGGGCGGCTACACCTTC.

This clonotype occurred a few times. This chain links TRBV20-1 with TRBJ2-3; no firm D call. This CDR3 has 11 residues. CDR1 and CDR2 from the germline V gene are DFQATT and SNEGSKA (reference sequence). Between the trimmed V and J ends, which lost 6 bases and 13 bases, there was a span of 17 bases. The CDR3 is CSAPRPFGEYF. The CDR3, as DNA: TGCAGTGCCCCCCGACCGTTTGGGGAGTATTTT.

The rearrangement uses TRBV7-2 and TRBJ1-1; D remains ambiguous. Per germline, CDR1 SGHTA and CDR2 FQGNSA. Between the trimmed V and J ends, which lost 1 base and 1 base, there was a span of 7 bases. The CDR3 consists of 14 residues. CDR3 amino acids: CASSLEWANTEAFF. The CDR3 DNA reads as TGTGCCAGCAGCTTAGAATGGGCGAACACTGAAGCTTTCTTT.

There are many counts of this clonotype. J is TRBJ2-2 and V is TRBV29-1, with 8 bases fitting TRBD1. The CDR3 length is 12 residues. V lost 7 bases, J lost 7 bases, and 5 bases stayed unmatched. Germline V gives CDR1 SQVTM, CDR2 ANQGSEA. The CDR3 DNA follows: TGCAGCGCGGACAGGGTAAACGGGGAGCTGTTTTTT. It specifies CSADRVNGELFF.

The sample holds many counts of this clonotype. The rearrangement uses TRBV3-1 and TRBJ2-3, with D maybe TRBD1 (6 bases). Per germline, CDR1 LGHDT and CDR2 YNNKEL (reference sequence). This CDR3 spans 18 amino acids. The V end was cut by 4 bases, the J end by 2 bases, with 22 bases between. DNA of the CDR3: TGTGCCAGCAGCCCCCGAGGGGGAGCAATACCCCTCACAGATACGCAGTATTTT. It encodes CASSPRGGAIPLTDTQYF.

This clonotype was recorded many times. The genes are TRBV12-3 or TRBV12-4 and TRBJ2-3; D unclear. The CDR3 totals 17 residues. Deletions cut 4 bases from V and 2 bases from J, with 19 bases between. The CDR3 protein is CASSSRASGLDTDTQYF. The CDR3 DNA is TGTGCCAGCAGTTCTCGGGCATCCGGCCTCGACACAGATACGCAGTATTTT.

The rearrangement links TRBV6-5 to TRBJ1-1, with 8 bases that match TRBD1. Germline assignment: CDR1 MNHEY and CDR2 SVGAGI. The junction had 6 bases not matched to a gene; V was cut back by 3 bases and J by 0 bases. The CDR3 covers 16 residues. The DNA for the CDR3 is TGTGCCAGCAGTTATGGGGCAGGGGGCTTGAACACTGAAGCTTTCTTT. It translates to CASSYGAGGLNTEAFF.

This clonotype was seen more than once but under ten times. The chain has TRBV7-9 and TRBJ1-2; D is unclear. Per germline, CDR1 SEHNR and CDR2 FQNEAQ (reference sequence). V lost 1 base and J 1 base, leaving 10 bases between the germline ends. There are 15 residues in the CDR3. CDR3 nucleotides: TGTGCCAGCAGCTTAGAACAGTTCCTTAACTATGGCTACACCTTC. Amino acids: CASSLEQFLNYGYTF.

The chain is built from TRBV10-3 and TRBJ2-2; TRBD1 is a possible D gene (6 bases). The CDR3 spans 15 residues. The germline V gene has CDR1 ENHRY and CDR2 SYGVKD. Trimming left V 6 bases short and J 4 bases short, with 15 bases between. CDR3 protein: CAIRHQGSSTGELFF. The CDR3 DNA is TGTGCCATCAGACATCAGGGGTCCAGCACCGGGGAGCTGTTTTTT.

V gene TRBV3-1 combines with J gene TRBJ2-7, with 9 bases lining up with TRBD1. The germline V gene has CDR1 LGHDT and CDR2 YNNKEL (reference sequence). CDR3 length: 18 residues. V gave up 1 base and J gave up 4 bases; unmatched junction bases: 14. CDR3 protein: CASSQAGTGGTYPYEQYF. In nucleotides, the CDR3 is TGTGCCAGCAGCCAAGCGGGCACAGGGGGCACCTACCCATACGAGCAGTACTTC.

Only a few counts were recorded for this clonotype. V gene TRBV29-1 combines with J gene TRBJ1-2; D is uncertain. Trimming shortened V by 3 bases and J by 4 bases, and 6 bases separated the two germline ends. The germline V gene has CDR1 SQVTM and CDR2 ANQGSEA. This CDR3 is 11 amino acids long. The CDR3 region is CSVDSIYGYTF. The CDR3 coding sequence is TGCAGCGTTGATTCCATCTATGGCTACACCTTC.

The rearrangement uses TRBV7-2 and TRBJ1-6; TRBD1 aligns across 8 bases. The CDR3 consists of 13 residues. Germline V gives CDR1 SGHTA, CDR2 FQGNSA. The J segment lost 9 bases and the V segment lost 4 bases, leaving 2 bases of the junction unmatched. DNA for the CDR3: TGTGCCAGCAGCTCCGGGACAGGTTCACCCCTCCACTTT. Translation: CASSSGTGSPLHF.

The chain combines TRBV3-1 with TRBJ1-1; D remains ambiguous. The germline V and J ends were trimmed by 5 bases and 3 bases, with 10 bases remaining between them. Germline V gene sequence: CDR1 LGHDT, CDR2 YNNKEL (reference sequence). This CDR3 contains 13 residues. The CDR3 DNA reads as TGTGCCAGCAGCTCGGAGGTTCACACTGAAGCTTTCTTT. Its translation: CASSSEVHTEAFF.